Presented here are 10 T cell receptor beta chains from one specimen sequenced in a study of regulatory T cells in long-lasting Graves disease. Time point in this sample: persistent/refractory GD, antithyroid drugs over 5 years with positive TRAb. Researchers made the TCR library from RNA that was extracted from PBMCs. In building TCR beta libraries, iRepertoire HTBI primers were used together with Arm-PCR of CDR3 regions. Using its own MiXCR run on the multiplex PCR reads, TCRdb lists one record per CDR3 protein. This repertoire shows around 400,000 distinct CDR3 sequences, roughly 23% found once; its top ten account for approximately 30%. The sequencing used peripheral blood mononuclear cells (PBMCs), collected when the disease was refractory, from a patient treated with antithyroid drugs. Receptor source: a woman aged 40 to 55 with Graves disease.

In this sample, this clonotype turned up many times. The rearrangement joins TRBV29-1 to TRBJ2-2; D is ambiguous. Germline V CDR1 and CDR2: SQVTM, ANQGSEA. V gave up 5 bases and J gave up 5 bases, with 9 bases separating them. The CDR3 contains 12 residues. In DNA form, the CDR3 reads TGCAGCGTTTTCTTCGGGACCGGGGAGCTGTTTTTT. Amino acid sequence: CSVFFGTGELFF.

On this clonotype: A much larger clone is a single base away; this may be a read error. The V call is TRBV12-3 or TRBV12-4, the J call TRBJ2-7; TRBD2 matches 7 bases. CDR3 length: 15 residues. V gave up 5 bases and J gave up 2 bases; unmatched junction bases: 9. The CDR3 DNA reads as TGTGCCAGCAGTACGCCGGGACTACCGGCCTACGAGCAGTACTTC. This sequence encodes CASSTPGLPAYEQYF.

This clonotype came up many times. This chain uses TRBV27 with TRBJ2-2, with 15 bases identical to TRBD2. The CDR3 is 17 amino acids. The V gene end was trimmed by 5 bases and the J gene end by 6 bases; junction bases not matched to a gene: 7. Germline V gene sequence: CDR1 MNHEY, CDR2 SMNVEV (reference sequence). The CDR3 DNA reads as TGTGCCAGCAGTCCGGGACTAGCGGGAGGACTCCCCGGGGAGCTGTTTTTT. Translation gives CASSPGLAGGLPGELFF.

In regard to this clonotype: A much larger clone lies one base from this, so it may be a read error. The chain has TRBV12-3 or TRBV12-4 and TRBJ1-3; D not resolved. V lost 1 base to trimming and J lost 8 bases, with 15 bases between them. The CDR3 runs to 15 residues. The chain's CDR3 is CASSLGTTAEDTIYF. The CDR3 DNA reads as TGTGCCAGCAGTTTAGGCACTACTGCCGAGGACACCATATATTTT.

The chain joins TRBV10-3 to TRBJ2-5; 9 nucleotides agree with TRBD2. Germline trimming cut 0 bases from V and 5 bases from J; bases unmatched to any gene: 10. Germline CDR1 is ENHRY and CDR2 is SYGVKD. This CDR3 region has 17 residues. Here the CDR3 DNA reads TGTGCCATCAGTGAGTCTGGCGGCGGGAGGGCCGAGGAGACCCAGTACTTC. This gives the protein CAISESGGGRAEETQYF.

About this clonotype itself: At one end, the junction sequence differs from germline, possibly due to a read error. The V gene is TRBV29-1, the J gene TRBJ1-4; D is uncertain. This CDR3 is 13 amino acids long. Per the germline V gene, CDR1 is SQVTM and CDR2 is ANQGSEA. The CDR3 DNA is TGCAGCGTTCAGTCGCAGGATGAGGGAAAACCGTTTTTT. It is translated as CSVQSQDEGKPFF.

This clonotype was seen at least ten times. The gene calls are TRBV28 and TRBJ1-1; no firm D call. From germline, CDR1 is MDHEN and CDR2 SYDVKM. The CDR3 is 16 amino acids. The V gene lost 8 bases and the J gene lost 2 bases, with 21 bases spanning the gap. The CDR3 region is CASSPLLGVRNTEAFF. For the CDR3, the DNA is TGTGCCAGCTCCCCACTGCTCGGGGTACGAAACACTGAAGCTTTCTTT.

This clonotype was detected many times. The chain links TRBV20-1 to TRBJ2-7; 9 nucleotides align to TRBD1. CDR1 is DFQATT, CDR2 SNEGSKA, per germline (reference sequence). V gave up 6 bases and J gave up 12 bases; unmatched junction bases: 15. The CDR3 has 13 amino acids. The CDR3 DNA follows: TGCAGTGCGAGCACCGGGACAGGGACCCCGTGGTACTTC. Protein product: CSASTGTGTPWYF.

Ten or more counts support this clonotype. V gene TRBV29-1 combines with J gene TRBJ1-1; the D is unclear. Per the germline V gene, CDR1 is SQVTM and CDR2 is ANQGSEA. There are 12 residues in the CDR3. Trimming removed 4 bases at V and 1 base at J, with 7 bases between. The CDR3 spells CSVGWGNTEAFF. CDR3 DNA: TGCAGCGTTGGGTGGGGGAACACTGAAGCTTTCTTT.

The chain has TRBV27 and TRBJ2-7; TRBD1 is a possible D gene (6 bases). Looked up from germline, CDR1 is MNHEY and CDR2 is SMNVEV (reference sequence). Trimming stripped 1 base from V and 6 bases from J, with 19 bases between. The CDR3 is 16 residues long. The CDR3 coding sequence is TGTGCCAGCAGTTTATTGACAGGCCAACCCCCCGTCGAGCAGTACTTC. This sequence encodes CASSLLTGQPPVEQYF.